Listed here are 17 T cell receptor beta chains from one sample, sequenced in a study of blood T cell repertoires in COVID-19. Measured with immunoSEQ multiplex PCR; TCRdb has only the in-frame clones, and not every one. The sample yields 200,000 to 250,000 clones, around nine tenths seen once. Sequencing used peripheral blood. Source of these receptors: an older woman who had recovered from COVID-19.

The rearrangement uses TRBV7-8 and TRBJ1-2; D is unresolved. The CDR3 runs to 13 residues. The V end was cut by 3 bases, the J end by 3 bases, with 8 bases between. CDR1 SGHVS and CDR2 FQNEAQ come from the germline V gene. CDR3 protein: CASSFGIDYGYTF. The CDR3 coding sequence is TGTGCCAGCAGCTTTGGCATCGACTATGGCTACACCTTC.

J is TRBJ1-6 and V is TRBV5-4; D not resolved. CDR1 SGHNT and CDR2 YYREEE come from the germline V gene (reference sequence). The germline V and J ends were trimmed by 0 bases and 1 base, with 5 bases remaining between them. This CDR3 contains 15 residues. In DNA, the CDR3 is TGTGCCAGCAGCTTGGCGGGGTCCTATAATTCACCCCTCCACTTT. Protein product: CASSLAGSYNSPLHF.

CDR3 protein: CASSYSRGGVKGTQYF. In nucleotides, the CDR3 is TGTGCCAGCAGTTACTCTCGCGGGGGGGTTAAAGGTACGCAGTATTTT. The chain has TRBV6-5 and TRBJ2-3; TRBD2 matches at 9 bases. Germline CDR1 MNHEY, CDR2 SVGAGI. CDR3 length equals 16 residues. V shed 0 bases, J shed 8 bases, and the junction held 9 bases outside the gene matches.

This sequence joins TRBV10-3 and TRBJ2-7; 8 bases agree with TRBD1. CDR3 length: 14 amino acids. V lost 6 bases and J lost 2; bases outside the gene matches: 6. CDR1 and CDR2 from the germline V gene are ENHRY and SYGVKD. This CDR3 is CAIRRGQVTYEQYF. CDR3 coding DNA: TGTGCCATCAGGAGGGGACAGGTTACCTACGAGCAGTACTTC.

The genes are TRBV9 and TRBJ1-1, with D possibly matching TRBD1 (6 bases). CDR1 is SGDLS, CDR2 YYNGEE, per germline. Trimming took off 0 bases at V and 9 bases at J, with 12 bases between the two ends. CDR3 length: 13 residues. CDR3 nucleotide sequence: TGTGCCAGCAGCGTAGGACAGGACTCCAAAGCTTTCTTT. Its translation: CASSVGQDSKAFF.

This chain connects TRBV28 to TRBJ2-2; 7 nucleotides line up with TRBD1. CDR1 and CDR2 (germline): MDHEN, SYDVKM. This CDR3 is 14 amino acids long. The ends lost 7 bases at V and 2 bases at J; junction bases unmatched: 4. The CDR3 DNA is TGTGCCAGCACTGACAGGGCCAACACCGGGGAGCTGTTTTTT. It codes for CASTDRANTGELFF.

The chain joins TRBV29-1 to TRBJ2-4, with D unresolved. Trimming shortened V by 4 bases and J by 8 bases, and 15 bases separated the two germline ends. The germline V gene has CDR1 SQVTM and CDR2 ANQGSEA. This CDR3 contains 13 residues. The CDR3 DNA follows: TGCAGCGTTGGTGGCACCCTTTTTGACATTCAGTACTTC. Amino acid sequence: CSVGGTLFDIQYF. Complete variable domain (other parts from reference TRBV29-1 and TRBJ2-4): SAVISQKPSRDICQRGTSLTIQCQVDSQVTMMFWYRQQPGQSLTLIATANQGSEATYESGFVIDKFPISRPNLTFSTLTVSNMSPEDSSIYLCSVGGTLFDIQYFGAGTRLSVL.

This rearrangement joins TRBV6-5 to TRBJ2-2; perhaps TRBD2 as D (6 bases). Trimming left V 6 bases short and J 7 bases short, with 15 bases between. Germline V CDR1 and CDR2: MNHEY, SVGAGI. This CDR3 region has 14 residues. CDR3 sequence reads: CASSRGIKGGELFF. The CDR3 nucleotides read TGTGCCAGCAGCCGCGGGATAAAAGGCGGGGAGCTGTTTTTT.

The chain employs TRBV18 and TRBJ2-2; TRBD1 is a possible D gene (5 bases). The CDR3 is made up of 17 amino acids. V shed 1 base and J shed 7 bases, with 19 bases lying between them. Germline V lookup: CDR1 KGHSH, CDR2 LQKENI. This chain's CDR3 is CASSPRTPKREDGELFF. The CDR3 region has the DNA TGTGCCAGCTCACCACGGACACCTAAGCGAGAGGACGGGGAGCTGTTTTTT.

The rearrangement uses TRBV6-1 and TRBJ2-1; 9 bases line up with TRBD2. The germline V gene has CDR1 MNHNS and CDR2 SASEGT. J gave up 9 bases and V 3 bases, and 6 bases lay outside the gene matches. This CDR3 has 14 amino acids. The CDR3 sequence is CASSERGGPGEQFF. The CDR3 bases are TGTGCCAGCAGTGAGCGGGGGGGCCCGGGTGAGCAGTTCTTC.

As concerns this clone: The same CDR3 arises from other DNA sequences in this sample as well. The chain is built from TRBV19 and TRBJ2-2, with 9 bases aligning to TRBD2. CDR1 and CDR2 (germline): LNHDA, SQIVND (reference sequence). V shed 6 bases and J 0 bases; nucleotides not matched to a gene: 2. The CDR3 extends over 15 amino acids. The CDR3 nucleotides are TGTGCCAGTAGGGGACTAGCCGCGAACACCGGGGAGCTGTTTTTT. Translating gives CASRGLAANTGELFF.

The chain recombines TRBV4-3 with TRBJ1-1; TRBD1 matches at 9 bases. V trimming: 2 bases; J trimming: 6 bases; junction bases outside the gene matches: 7. Germline V gene sequence: CDR1 LGHNA, CDR2 YSLEER. This CDR3 is built from 15 residues. The CDR3, as DNA: TGCGCCAGCAGCCAAATAACAGGGGGCGCGGCTGAAGCTTTCTTT. This codes for CASSQITGGAAEAFF.

This chain connects TRBV27 to TRBJ1-1; TRBD1 matches at 7 bases. The CDR3 extends over 14 amino acids. V was pared by 5 bases and J by 6 bases, with 9 bases of the junction left unmatched. Germline V gene lookup returns CDR1 MNHEY and CDR2 SMNVEV (reference sequence). As DNA, the CDR3 is TGTGCCAGCAGTCCTCGGGACAGCCGCTCTGAAGCTTTCTTT. Translated: CASSPRDSRSEAFF.

The J gene is TRBJ2-1, the V gene TRBV3-1 (or the pseudogene TRBV3-2); maybe TRBD1 (6 bases). Germline assignment: CDR1 LGHDT and CDR2 YNNKEL (reference sequence). V gave up 1 base and J gave up 4 bases, with 11 bases separating them. The CDR3 is 15 amino acids. The CDR3 spells CASSQGGRGYNEQFF. The CDR3 coding sequence is TGTGCCAGCAGCCAAGGTGGCAGGGGTTACAATGAGCAGTTCTTC.

Comment on this clone: A junction boundary mismatches the germline segment, possibly from a read error. The rearrangement uses TRBV6-2 or TRBV6-3 and TRBJ2-7; 7 nucleotides match TRBD2. The CDR3 sequence is 13 residues long. Per the germline V gene, CDR1 is MNHEY and CDR2 is SVGEGT. The CDR3 protein is CASSGGGVREQYF. The CDR3 nucleotides are TGTGCGAGCAGCGGCGGGGGAGTCAGAGAGCAGTACTTC.

The CDR3 DNA is TGTGCCAGCAGCTTGCCAGGGGAAAACGAGCAGTACTTC. Protein product: CASSLPGENEQYF. The chain carries TRBV13 and TRBJ2-7, with a possible D match to TRBD1 (6 bases). The germline V and J ends were trimmed by 3 bases and 5 bases, with 11 bases remaining between them. Per the germline V gene, CDR1 is PRHDT and CDR2 is FYEKMQ (reference sequence). This CDR3 spans 13 amino acids.

The J gene is TRBJ1-2, the V gene TRBV5-1; the D gene is possibly TRBD1 (6 bases). CDR1 and CDR2 from the germline V gene are SGHRS and YFSETQ. Deletions cut 0 bases from V and 2 bases from J, with 8 bases between. CDR3 length: 14 amino acids. In DNA form, the CDR3 reads TGCGCCAGCAGCTTGGAGGGACACAACTATGGCTACACCTTC. Its protein product is CASSLEGHNYGYTF. Variable domain in full (rest from reference TRBV5-1 and TRBJ1-2): KAGVTQTPRYLIKTRGQQVTLSCSPISGHRSVSWYQQTPGQGLQFLFEYFSETQRNKGNFPGRFSGRQFSNSRSEMNVSTLELGDSALYLCASSLEGHNYGYTFGSGTRLTVV.